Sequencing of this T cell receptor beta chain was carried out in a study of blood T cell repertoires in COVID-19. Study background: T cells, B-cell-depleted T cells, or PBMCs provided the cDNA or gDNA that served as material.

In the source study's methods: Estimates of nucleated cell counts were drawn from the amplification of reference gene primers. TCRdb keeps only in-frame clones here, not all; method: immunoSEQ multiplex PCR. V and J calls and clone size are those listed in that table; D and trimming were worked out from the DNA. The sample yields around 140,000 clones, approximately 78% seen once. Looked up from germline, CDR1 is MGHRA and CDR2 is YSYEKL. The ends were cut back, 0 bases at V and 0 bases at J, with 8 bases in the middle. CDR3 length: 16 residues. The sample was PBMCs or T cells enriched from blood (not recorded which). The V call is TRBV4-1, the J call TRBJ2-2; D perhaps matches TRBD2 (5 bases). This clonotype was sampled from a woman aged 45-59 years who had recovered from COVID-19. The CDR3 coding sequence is TGCGCCAGCAGCCAAGAGAGAGGGACGAACACCGGGGAGCTGTTTTTT. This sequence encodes CASSQERGTNTGELFF.